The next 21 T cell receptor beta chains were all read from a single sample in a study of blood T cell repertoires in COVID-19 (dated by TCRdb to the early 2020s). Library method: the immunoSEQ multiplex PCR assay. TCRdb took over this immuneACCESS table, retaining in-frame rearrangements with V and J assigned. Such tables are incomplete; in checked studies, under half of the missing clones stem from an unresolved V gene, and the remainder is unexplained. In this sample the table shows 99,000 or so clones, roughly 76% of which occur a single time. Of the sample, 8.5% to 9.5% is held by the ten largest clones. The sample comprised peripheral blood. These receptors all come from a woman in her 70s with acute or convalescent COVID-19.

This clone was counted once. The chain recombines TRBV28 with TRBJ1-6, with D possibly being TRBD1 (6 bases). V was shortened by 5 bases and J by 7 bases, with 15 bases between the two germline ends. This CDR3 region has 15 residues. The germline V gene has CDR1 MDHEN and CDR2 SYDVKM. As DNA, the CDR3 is TGTGCCAGCAGTCCCCCCAAAGGGGGAAATTCACCCCTCCACTTT. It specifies CASSPPKGGNSPLHF.

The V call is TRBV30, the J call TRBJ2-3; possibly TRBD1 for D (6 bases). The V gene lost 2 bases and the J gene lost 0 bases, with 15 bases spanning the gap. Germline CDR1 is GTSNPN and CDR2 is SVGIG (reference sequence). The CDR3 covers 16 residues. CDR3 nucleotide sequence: TGTGCCTGGAGTCCCATGCGAGGGGGAAGCACAGATACGCAGTATTTT. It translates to CAWSPMRGGSTDTQYF. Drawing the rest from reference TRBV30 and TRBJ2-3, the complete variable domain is SQTIHQWPATLVQPVGSPLSLECTVEGTSNPNLYWYRQAAGRGLQLLFYSVGIGQISSEVPQNLSASRPQDRQFILSSKKLLLSDSGFYLCAWSPMRGGSTDTQYFGPGTRLTVL.

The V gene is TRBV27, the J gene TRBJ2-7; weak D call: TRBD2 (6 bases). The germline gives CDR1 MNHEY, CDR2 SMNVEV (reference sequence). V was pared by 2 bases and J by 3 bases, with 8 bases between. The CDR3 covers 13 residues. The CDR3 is CASSLASDYEQYF. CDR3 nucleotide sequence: TGTGCCAGCAGTTTAGCTAGCGACTACGAGCAGTACTTC.

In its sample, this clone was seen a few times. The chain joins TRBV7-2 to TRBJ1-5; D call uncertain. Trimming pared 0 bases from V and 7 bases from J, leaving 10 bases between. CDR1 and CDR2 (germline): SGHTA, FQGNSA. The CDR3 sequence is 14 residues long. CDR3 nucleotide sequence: TGTGCCAGCAGCTTAGCGCTATCGGGACAGCCCCAGCATTTT. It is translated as CASSLALSGQPQHF.

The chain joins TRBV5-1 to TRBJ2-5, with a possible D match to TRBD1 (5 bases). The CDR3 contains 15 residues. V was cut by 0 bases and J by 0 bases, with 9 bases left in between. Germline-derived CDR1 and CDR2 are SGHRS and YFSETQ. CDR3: CASSLGREHQETQYF. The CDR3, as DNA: TGCGCCAGCAGCTTGGGCAGGGAACACCAAGAGACCCAGTACTTC.

In DNA form, the CDR3 reads TGTGCCAGTAGACGCGCTCCGGGACAGGGGTTCTCTGGGGCCAACGTCCTGACTTTC. Amino acid sequence: CASRRAPGQGFSGANVLTF. This chain connects TRBV19 to TRBJ2-6; 10 positions agree with TRBD1. The CDR3 is 19 amino acids. Per the germline V gene, CDR1 is LNHDA and CDR2 is SQIVND (reference sequence). The J segment lost 0 bases and the V segment lost 6 bases, leaving 11 bases of the junction unmatched.

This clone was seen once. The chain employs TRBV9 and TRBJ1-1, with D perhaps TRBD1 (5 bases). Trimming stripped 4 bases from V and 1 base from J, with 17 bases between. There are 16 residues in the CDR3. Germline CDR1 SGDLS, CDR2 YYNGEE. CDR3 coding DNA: TGTGCCAGCAGCCCAGGCCAGGGAACCTCGAACACTGAAGCTTTCTTT. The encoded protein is CASSPGQGTSNTEAFF.

This CDR3 is CASSKALGQEDYGYTF. The CDR3 nucleotides are TGTGCCAGCAGCAAAGCGCTTGGACAGGAGGACTATGGCTACACCTTC. The J gene is TRBJ1-2, the V gene TRBV21-1; the table calls TRBD1, which could not be checked here. TRBV21-1 is annotated as a pseudogene. The CDR3 consists of 16 residues.

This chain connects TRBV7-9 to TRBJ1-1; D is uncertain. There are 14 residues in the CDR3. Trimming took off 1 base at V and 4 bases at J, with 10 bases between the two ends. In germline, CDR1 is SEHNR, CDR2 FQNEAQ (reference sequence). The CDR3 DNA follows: TGTGCCAGCAGCTTAGACTCCCAGGCCACTGAAGCTTTCTTT. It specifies CASSLDSQATEAFF.

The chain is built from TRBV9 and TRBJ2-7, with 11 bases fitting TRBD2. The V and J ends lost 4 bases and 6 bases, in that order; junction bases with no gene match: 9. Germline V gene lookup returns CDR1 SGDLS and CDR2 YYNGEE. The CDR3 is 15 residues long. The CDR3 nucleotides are TGTGCCAGCAGCCCCCGACTAGCGGGGCCCCGCGAGCAGTACTTC. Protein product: CASSPRLAGPREQYF.

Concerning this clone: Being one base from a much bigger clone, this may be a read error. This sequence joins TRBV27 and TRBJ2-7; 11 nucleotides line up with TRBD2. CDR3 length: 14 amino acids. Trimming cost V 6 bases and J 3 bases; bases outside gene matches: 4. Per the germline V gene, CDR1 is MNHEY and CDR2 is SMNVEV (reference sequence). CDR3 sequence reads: CASSTGTSGYEQYF. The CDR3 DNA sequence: TGTGCCAGCAGCACCGGGACTAGCGGCTACGAGCAGTACTTC.

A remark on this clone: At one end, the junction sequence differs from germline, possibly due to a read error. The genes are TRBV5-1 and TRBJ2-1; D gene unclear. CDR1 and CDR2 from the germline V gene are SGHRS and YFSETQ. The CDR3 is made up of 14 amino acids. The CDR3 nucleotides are TGCGCCAGCAGCTTGGGAGACTCCTTCAATGAGCAGTTCTTC. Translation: CASSLGDSFNEQFF.

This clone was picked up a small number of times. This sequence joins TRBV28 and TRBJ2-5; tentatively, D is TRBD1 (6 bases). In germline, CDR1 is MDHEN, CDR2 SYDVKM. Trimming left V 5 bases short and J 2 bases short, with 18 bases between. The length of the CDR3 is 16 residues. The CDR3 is CASSATGNRQQETQYF. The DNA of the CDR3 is TGTGCCAGCAGTGCTACAGGGAATAGACAGCAAGAGACCCAGTACTTC.

This CDR3 is CAWSKGGDSNQPQHF. CDR3 in DNA: TGTGCCTGGAGTAAAGGGGGGGATAGCAATCAGCCCCAGCATTTT. The chain uses TRBV30 and TRBJ1-5; a possible D gene is TRBD1 (6 bases). Trimming removed 2 bases at V and 0 bases at J, with 11 bases between. CDR3 length: 15 amino acids. The germline V gene encodes CDR1 GTSNPN and CDR2 SVGIG (reference sequence).

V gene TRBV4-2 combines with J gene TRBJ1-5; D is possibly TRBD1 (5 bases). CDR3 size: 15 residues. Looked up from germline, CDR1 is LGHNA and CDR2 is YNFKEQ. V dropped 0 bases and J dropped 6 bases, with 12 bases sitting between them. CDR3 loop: CASSQEAVRGQPQHF. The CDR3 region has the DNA TGTGCCAGCAGCCAAGAGGCAGTTAGGGGTCAGCCCCAGCATTTT.

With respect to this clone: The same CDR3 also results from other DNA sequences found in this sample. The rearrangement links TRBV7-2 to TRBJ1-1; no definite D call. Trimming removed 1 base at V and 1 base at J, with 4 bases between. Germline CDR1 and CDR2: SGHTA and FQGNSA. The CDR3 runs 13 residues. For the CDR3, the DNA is TGTGCCAGCAGCTTAGGGCAGAACACTGAAGCTTTCTTT. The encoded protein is CASSLGQNTEAFF.

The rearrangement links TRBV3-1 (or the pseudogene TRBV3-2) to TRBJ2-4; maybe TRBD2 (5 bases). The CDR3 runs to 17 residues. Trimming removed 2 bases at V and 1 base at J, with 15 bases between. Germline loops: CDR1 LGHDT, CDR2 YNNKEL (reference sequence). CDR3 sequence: CASSQPLRGRAKNIQYF. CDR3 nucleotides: TGTGCCAGCAGCCAACCTCTTCGGGGTAGGGCCAAAAACATTCAGTACTTC.

DNA of the CDR3: TGCGCCAGCAGCTTGGCGGAGACGAACTACGAGCAGTACTTC. It yields the protein CASSLAETNYEQYF. This rearrangement joins TRBV5-1 to TRBJ2-7; D is ambiguous. CDR3 length equals 14 residues. V lost 0 bases and J lost 3, with 10 bases in between. Germline CDR1 and CDR2: SGHRS and YFSETQ.

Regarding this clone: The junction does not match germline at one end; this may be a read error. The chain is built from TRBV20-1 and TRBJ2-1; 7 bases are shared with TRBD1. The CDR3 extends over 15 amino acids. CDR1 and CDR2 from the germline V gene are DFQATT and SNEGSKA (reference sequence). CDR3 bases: TGCAGTGCTAGTTCGTTAGAGGGGGCCTACAACGAGCAGTTCTTC. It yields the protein CSASSLEGAYNEQFF.

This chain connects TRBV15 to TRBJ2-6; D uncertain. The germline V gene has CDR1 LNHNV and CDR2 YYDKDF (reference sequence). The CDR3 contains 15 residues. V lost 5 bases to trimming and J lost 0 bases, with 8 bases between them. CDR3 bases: TGTGCCACCAGCCCCTTCCGCTCTGGGGCCAACGTCCTGACTTTC. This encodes CATSPFRSGANVLTF.

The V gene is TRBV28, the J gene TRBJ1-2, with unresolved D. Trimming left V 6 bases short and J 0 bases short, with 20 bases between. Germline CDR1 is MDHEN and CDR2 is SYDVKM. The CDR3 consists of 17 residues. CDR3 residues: CASRLHPRERPNYGYTF. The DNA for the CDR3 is TGTGCCAGCAGGCTTCATCCGCGGGAGCGGCCTAACTATGGCTACACCTTC.